A single sample gave rise to the 20 T cell receptor beta chains below, sequenced in a study of blood T cell repertoires in COVID-19. TCRdb's copy holds only in-frame clones and misses some; the assay was immunoSEQ multiplex PCR. The table lists about 87,000 clones, about 88% of them singletons. The source material was peripheral blood. These receptors were taken from a man in his forties or fifties with acute or convalescent COVID-19.

In this sample, this clone turned up once. V gene TRBV29-1 combines with J gene TRBJ2-7, with TRBD2 matching over 10 bases. The CDR3 loop spans 12 amino acids. V lost 4 bases and J lost 3; bases outside the gene matches: 0. CDR1 is SQVTM and CDR2 is ANQGSEA in the germline V gene. The CDR3 loop reads CSVASGSYEQYF. The CDR3 coding sequence is TGCAGCGTTGCTAGCGGGAGCTACGAGCAGTACTTC.

CDR3 amino acids: CSVGHRYEQYF. The CDR3, as DNA: TGCAGCGTGGGACACCGATACGAGCAGTACTTC. V gene TRBV29-1 combines with J gene TRBJ2-7; D possibly corresponds to TRBD1 (6 bases). The CDR3 spans 11 residues. Germline CDR1 is SQVTM and CDR2 is ANQGSEA. V shed 6 bases and J shed 4 bases, with 10 bases lying between them.

The chain uses TRBV30 and TRBJ1-2; D remains unclear. The CDR3 extends over 13 amino acids. Germline V gene lookup returns CDR1 GTSNPN and CDR2 SVGIG (reference sequence). V dropped 5 bases and J dropped 4 bases, with 14 bases sitting between them. CDR3 loop: CAWSGSSIYGYTF. The DNA of the CDR3 is TGTGCCTGGTCGGGGAGCAGTATCTATGGCTACACCTTC.

This clone has only a few counts. The chain has TRBV4-1 and TRBJ2-1; D perhaps matches TRBD1 (5 bases). The germline V and J ends were trimmed by 0 bases and 0 bases, with 9 bases remaining between them. Germline V lookup: CDR1 MGHRA, CDR2 YSYEKL. The CDR3 is made up of 16 amino acids. The CDR3 protein is CASSQDRVGSYNEQFF. In DNA form, the CDR3 reads TGCGCCAGCAGCCAAGACAGGGTTGGCTCCTACAATGAGCAGTTCTTC.

This chain uses TRBV5-4 with TRBJ1-4; D is unclear. Per the germline V gene, CDR1 is SGHNT and CDR2 is YYREEE (reference sequence). Trimming left V 0 bases short and J 8 bases short, with 11 bases between. The CDR3 has 14 residues. The CDR3 region has the DNA TGTGCCAGCAGCTTGGGCAGCGAGCGGGAAAAACTGTTTTTT. This codes for CASSLGSEREKLFF. The variable domain in full, completed from reference TRBV5-4 and TRBJ1-4, reads ETGVTQSPTHLIKTRGQQVTLRCSSQSGHNTVSWYQQALGQGPQFIFQYYREEENGRGNFPPRFSGLQFPNYSSELNVNALELDDSALYLCASSLGSEREKLFFGSGTQLSVL.

The V gene is TRBV6-5, the J gene TRBJ1-6; D unclear. This CDR3 is 12 amino acids long. Germline CDR1 reads MNHEY; CDR2 reads SVGAGI. With 4 bases removed from V and 7 bases from J, the gap between germline ends came to 5 bases. In DNA, the CDR3 is TGTGCCAGCAGTTGGCCCAATTCACCCCTCCACTTT. Its protein product is CASSWPNSPLHF.

The chain uses TRBV5-6 and TRBJ2-5; 10 positions match TRBD1. The J segment lost 5 bases and the V segment lost 4 bases, leaving 5 bases of the junction unmatched. CDR3 length: 14 amino acids. Looked up from germline, CDR1 is SGHDT and CDR2 is YYEEEE. The CDR3 sequence: CASSADRGRETQYF. The CDR3, as DNA: TGTGCCAGCAGCGCCGACAGGGGGCGGGAGACCCAGTACTTC.

The rearrangement links TRBV19 to TRBJ1-2, with TRBD1 matching over 10 bases. CDR1 and CDR2 from the germline V gene are LNHDA and SQIVND (reference sequence). The CDR3 totals 16 residues. V gave up 1 base and J gave up 2 bases; unmatched junction bases: 4. DNA for the CDR3: TGTGCCAGTAGTATAGGAGGGACAGGGGCGAACTATGGCTACACCTTC. This encodes CASSIGGTGANYGYTF.

The V call is TRBV7-3, the J call TRBJ2-3; no reliable D call. Germline values: CDR1 SGHTA, CDR2 FQGTGA. The V end was cut by 3 bases, the J end by 2 bases, with 12 bases between. The CDR3 sequence is 15 residues long. The CDR3 here is CASSFGPLYTDTQYF. CDR3 nucleotides: TGTGCCAGCAGCTTTGGGCCCCTATACACAGATACGCAGTATTTT.

This chain connects TRBV12-5 to TRBJ1-2, with 7 bases that match TRBD1. The trim removed 2 bases at V and 8 bases at J, leaving 5 bases unmatched. The CDR3 extends over 13 amino acids. Germline V gene data show CDR1 as LGHNT and CDR2 as FRNRAP. This chain's CDR3 is CASGLTGDLGYTF. Written as DNA, the CDR3 is TGTGCTAGTGGTTTGACAGGGGACCTAGGCTACACCTTC.

This chain connects TRBV6-1 to TRBJ2-3; D is possibly TRBD1 (5 bases). The CDR3 consists of 15 residues. V gave up 3 bases and J gave up 0 bases, with 10 bases separating them. The V gene's germline CDR1 is MNHNS and CDR2 SASEGT. CDR3 loop: CASSEDTPSTDTQYF. For the CDR3, the DNA is TGTGCCAGCAGTGAGGACACCCCAAGCACAGATACGCAGTATTTT.

The J gene is TRBJ1-5, the V gene TRBV6-1, with 11 bases that match TRBD1. The trim removed 3 bases at V and 9 bases at J, leaving 4 bases unmatched. Germline V gene sequence: CDR1 MNHNS, CDR2 SASEGT. The CDR3 is 14 residues long. The CDR3 region is CASSDGQGARPQHF. CDR3 DNA: TGTGCCAGCAGTGACGGACAGGGGGCACGGCCCCAGCATTTT.

This clone was observed a single time. The CDR3, as DNA: TGTGCCAGCAGCCGAAGACTAGCGGGGGGCCTCAACTCTGGGGCCAACGTCCTGACTTTC. It codes for CASSRRLAGGLNSGANVLTF. The V gene is TRBV27, the J gene TRBJ2-6; 13 bases match TRBD2. This CDR3 has 20 amino acids. V was pared by 6 bases and J by 0 bases, with 11 bases of the junction left unmatched. Germline CDR1 MNHEY, CDR2 SMNVEV (reference sequence). The full variable domain, rest sourced from reference TRBV27 and TRBJ2-6, is EAQVTQNPRYLITVTGKKLTVTCSQNMNHEYMSWYRQDPGLGLRQIYYSMNVEVTDKGDVPEGYKVSRKEKRNFPLILESPSPNQTSLYFCASSRRLAGGLNSGANVLTFGAGSRLTVL.

J is TRBJ1-1 and V is TRBV19; 7 nucleotides line up with TRBD1. The length of the CDR3 is 13 residues. The V segment lost 5 bases and the J segment 4 bases; nucleotides outside the gene matches: 4. The germline V gene has CDR1 LNHDA and CDR2 SQIVND (reference sequence). The CDR3 here is CASSFDRATEAFF. In nucleotides, the CDR3 is TGTGCCAGTAGTTTCGACAGGGCCACTGAAGCTTTCTTT. Full variable domain (missing parts from reference TRBV19 and TRBJ1-1): DGGITQSPKYLFRKEGQNVTLSCEQNLNHDAMYWYRQDPGQGLRLIYYSQIVNDFQKGDIAEGYSVSREKKESFPLTVTSAQKNPTAFYLCASSFDRATEAFFGQGTRLTVV.

The rearrangement joins TRBV4-1 to TRBJ1-2; D remains unclear. Trimming shortened V by 0 bases and J by 1 base, and 9 bases separated the two germline ends. The germline gives CDR1 MGHRA, CDR2 YSYEKL. There are 15 residues in the CDR3. The CDR3 loop reads CASSQDSGSNYGYTF. CDR3 nucleotides: TGCGCCAGCAGCCAAGATTCCGGGAGTAACTATGGCTACACCTTC.

V gene TRBV7-9 combines with J gene TRBJ2-2; TRBD1 aligns across 8 bases. The CDR3 spans 16 residues. Germline V lookup: CDR1 SEHNR, CDR2 FQNEAQ (reference sequence). V shed 1 base and J 6 bases; nucleotides not matched to a gene: 7. This CDR3 reads CASSLGTGIGSGELFF. The CDR3 region has the DNA TGTGCCAGCAGCTTAGGGACAGGGATTGGCTCCGGGGAGCTGTTTTTT. Together with reference TRBV7-9 and TRBJ2-2, the CDR3 gives the full variable domain: DTGVSQNPRHKITKRGQNVTFRCDPISEHNRLYWYRQTLGQGPEFLTYFQNEAQLEKSRLLSDRFSAERPKGSFSTLEIQRTEQGDSAMYLCASSLGTGIGSGELFFGEGSRLTVL.

The genes are TRBV7-9 and TRBJ1-1; a possible D gene is TRBD1 (6 bases). Trimming took off 5 bases at V and 0 bases at J, with 10 bases between the two ends. The CDR3 is 14 amino acids. Germline V gene lookup returns CDR1 SEHNR and CDR2 FQNEAQ (reference sequence). CDR3 sequence (DNA): TGTGCCAGCAGCATACAGGGCATGAACACTGAAGCTTTCTTT. Amino acids: CASSIQGMNTEAFF.

Written as DNA, the CDR3 is TGTGCCAGCAGTGAAATCTCGACGGGCCGGGGTACGCAGTATTTT. Protein: CASSEISTGRGTQYF. V is TRBV6-1 and J is TRBJ2-3; D might be TRBD2 (5 bases). The CDR3 loop spans 15 amino acids. Trimming pared 2 bases from V and 8 bases from J, leaving 17 bases between. Germline CDR1 reads MNHNS; CDR2 reads SASEGT.

The V and J genes are TRBV19 and TRBJ1-5; 7 bases fit TRBD1. The V and J ends lost 7 bases and 4 bases, in that order; junction bases with no gene match: 7. The CDR3 has 14 residues. The V gene's germline CDR1 is LNHDA and CDR2 SQIVND (reference sequence). This CDR3 reads CASTQQGPNQPQHF. The CDR3 nucleotides are TGTGCCAGTACCCAACAGGGGCCGAATCAGCCCCAGCATTTT.

J is TRBJ1-5 and V is TRBV7-9; a weak D match, TRBD1 (5 bases). The CDR3 is 14 amino acids. The ends were cut back, 3 bases at V and 6 bases at J, with 12 bases in the middle. Germline CDR1 is SEHNR and CDR2 is FQNEAQ (reference sequence). The CDR3 loop is CASSFAGLGQPQHF. The DNA for the CDR3 is TGTGCCAGCAGCTTTGCAGGGCTGGGTCAGCCCCAGCATTTT.